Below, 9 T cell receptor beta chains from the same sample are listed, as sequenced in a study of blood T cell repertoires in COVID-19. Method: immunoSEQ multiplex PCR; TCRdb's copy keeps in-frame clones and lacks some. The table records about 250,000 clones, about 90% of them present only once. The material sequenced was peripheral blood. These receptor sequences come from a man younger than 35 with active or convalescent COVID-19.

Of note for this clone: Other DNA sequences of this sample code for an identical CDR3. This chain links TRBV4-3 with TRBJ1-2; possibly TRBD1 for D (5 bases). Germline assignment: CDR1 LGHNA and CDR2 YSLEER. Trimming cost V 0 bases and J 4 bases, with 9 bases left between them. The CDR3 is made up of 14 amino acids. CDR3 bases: TGCGCCAGCAGCCAAGAAAGGGGTAGCTATGGCTACACCTTC. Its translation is CASSQERGSYGYTF.

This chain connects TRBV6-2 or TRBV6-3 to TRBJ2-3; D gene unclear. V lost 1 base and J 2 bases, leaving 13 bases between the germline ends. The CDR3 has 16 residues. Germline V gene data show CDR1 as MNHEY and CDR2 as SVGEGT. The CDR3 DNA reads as TGTGCCAGCAGTTACTTTGGCCAAAGTATCACAGATACGCAGTATTTT. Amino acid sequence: CASSYFGQSITDTQYF.

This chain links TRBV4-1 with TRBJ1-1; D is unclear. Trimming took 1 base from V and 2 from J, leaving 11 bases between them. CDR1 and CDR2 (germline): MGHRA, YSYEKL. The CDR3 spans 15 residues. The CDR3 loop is CASSQGWPDNTEAFF. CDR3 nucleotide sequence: TGCGCCAGCAGCCAAGGGTGGCCAGATAACACTGAAGCTTTCTTT.

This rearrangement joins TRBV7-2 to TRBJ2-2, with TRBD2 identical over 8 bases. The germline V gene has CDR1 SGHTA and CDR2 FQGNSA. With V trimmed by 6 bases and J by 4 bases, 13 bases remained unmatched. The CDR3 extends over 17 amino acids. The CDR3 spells CASRTTGGTSATGELFF. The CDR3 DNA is TGTGCCAGCAGAACAACGGGGGGGACCTCGGCCACCGGGGAGCTGTTTTTT.

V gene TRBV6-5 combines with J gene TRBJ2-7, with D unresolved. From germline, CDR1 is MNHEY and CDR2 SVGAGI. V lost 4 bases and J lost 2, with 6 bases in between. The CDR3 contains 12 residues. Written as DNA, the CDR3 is TGTGCCAGCAGTTCCACAGCCTACGAGCAGTACTTC. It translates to CASSSTAYEQYF.

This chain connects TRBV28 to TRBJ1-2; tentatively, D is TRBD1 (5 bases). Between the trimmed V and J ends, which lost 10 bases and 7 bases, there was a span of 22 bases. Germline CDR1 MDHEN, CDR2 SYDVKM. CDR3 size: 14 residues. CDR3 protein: CATTPQGGAGGYTF. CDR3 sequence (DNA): TGTGCCACCACCCCCCAGGGAGGGGCCGGTGGCTACACCTTC.

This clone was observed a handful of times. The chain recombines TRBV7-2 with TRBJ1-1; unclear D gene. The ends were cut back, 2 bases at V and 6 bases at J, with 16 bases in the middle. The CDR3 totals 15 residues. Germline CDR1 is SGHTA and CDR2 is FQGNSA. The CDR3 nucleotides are TGTGCCAGCAGCTTATATGAGGTAAAGGTTTCTGAAGCTTTCTTT. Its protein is CASSLYEVKVSEAFF.

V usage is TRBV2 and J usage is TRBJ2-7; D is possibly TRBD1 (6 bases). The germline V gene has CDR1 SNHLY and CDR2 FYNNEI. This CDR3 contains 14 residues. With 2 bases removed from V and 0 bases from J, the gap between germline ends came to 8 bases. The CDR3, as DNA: TGTGCCAGCAGTGAACAGGGGCCCTCCTACGAGCAGTACTTC. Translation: CASSEQGPSYEQYF.

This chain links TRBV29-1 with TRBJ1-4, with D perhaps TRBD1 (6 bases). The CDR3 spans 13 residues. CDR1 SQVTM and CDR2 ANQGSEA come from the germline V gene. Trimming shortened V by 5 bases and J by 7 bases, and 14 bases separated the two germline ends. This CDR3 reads CSVRGGRGEKLFF. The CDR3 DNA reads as TGCAGCGTTCGAGGGGGAAGAGGTGAAAAACTGTTTTTT.